These T cell receptor beta chains were read from a single sample in a study of blood T cell repertoires in COVID-19. Using immunoSEQ multiplex PCR, the repertoire was profiled, and TCRdb retains in-frame clones only, with some absent. The sample holds about 230,000 clones; over 70% are singletons and the top ten take approximately 8%. Sequenced material: peripheral blood. The receptors stem from an elderly woman with acute or convalescent COVID-19. Both conserved end residues are part of each CDR3. The D gene is left open where the match is weak. Clone size, where shown, is once, few, many, or a class for clones that have expanded.

clone_size: NA; d_call: NA; v_call: TRBV6-5; j_call: TRBJ1-2; cdr3_nt: TGTGCCAGCAGGAGACAGACGGAAGATGGCTACACCTTC; cdr3_aa: CASRRQTEDGYTF
clone_size: NA; d_call: TRBD2; v_call: TRBV18; j_call: TRBJ2-3; cdr3_nt: TGTGCCAGCTCACCAGCTAGCGGGAGGGCCATAAGCACAGATACGCAGTATTTT; cdr3_aa: CASSPASGRAISTDTQYF
clone_size: few; d_call: NA; v_call: TRBV7-3; j_call: TRBJ2-1; cdr3_nt: TGTGCCAGCAGCATGGACTCAGAGCAGTTCTTC; cdr3_aa: CASSMDSEQFF
clone_size: NA; d_call: NA; v_call: TRBV3-1/TRBV3-2; j_call: TRBJ1-5; cdr3_nt: TGTGCCAGCAGCCAGAGGAAGGATCAGCCCCAGCATTTT; cdr3_aa: CASSQRKDQPQHF
clone_size: NA; d_call: TRBD1; v_call: TRBV4-2; j_call: TRBJ1-3; cdr3_nt: TGTGCCAGCAGCCCCACCCGGGACAGGGATGGAAACACCATATATTTT; cdr3_aa: CASSPTRDRDGNTIYF
clone_size: NA; d_call: NA; v_call: TRBV7-2; j_call: TRBJ2-1; cdr3_nt: TGTGCCAGCAGCCCCGGCTTTAGCCCAGTCGATGAGCAGTTCTTC; cdr3_aa: CASSPGFSPVDEQFF
clone_size: NA; d_call: TRBD1; v_call: TRBV6-6; j_call: TRBJ1-2; cdr3_nt: TGTGCCAGCAGTCCCAACAGGGGCGGCTACACCTTC; cdr3_aa: CASSPNRGGYTF
clone_size: NA; d_call: TRBD1; v_call: TRBV19; j_call: TRBJ1-5; cdr3_nt: TGTGCCAGTAGGACAGGGGAGGCAGGGCAGCCCCAGCATTTT; cdr3_aa: CASRTGEAGQPQHF
clone_size: NA; d_call: NA; v_call: TRBV5-1; j_call: TRBJ1-4; cdr3_nt: TGCGCCAGCAGCTTGGGGGGAGCAGTCTCAGGAACTAATGAAAAACTGTTTTTT; cdr3_aa: CASSLGGAVSGTNEKLFF
clone_size: NA; d_call: TRBD1; v_call: TRBV11-2; j_call: TRBJ1-2; cdr3_nt: TGTGCCAGCAGCTTAGCCGCAAGTCAGGGGGCCCTCTATGGCTACACCTTC; cdr3_aa: CASSLAASQGALYGYTF
clone_size: NA; d_call: NA; v_call: TRBV5-1; j_call: TRBJ2-7; cdr3_nt: TGCGCCAGCAGCTTGGGTCCGGGACAAGCCTACGAGCAGTACTTC; cdr3_aa: CASSLGPGQAYEQYF
clone_size: NA; d_call: TRBD1; v_call: TRBV23-1; j_call: TRBJ2-3; cdr3_nt: TGCGCCAGCCCCCGGGACAGAGAAACTAGCACAGATACGCAGTATTTT; cdr3_aa: CASPRDRETSTDTQYF
clone_size: NA; d_call: TRBD1; v_call: TRBV19; j_call: TRBJ1-5; cdr3_nt: TGTGCCAGTAGTATCCAGAGACAGGGGGCGCGTCAGCCCCAGCATTTT; cdr3_aa: CASSIQRQGARQPQHF
clone_size: NA; d_call: NA; v_call: TRBV6-5; j_call: TRBJ2-7; cdr3_nt: TGTGCCAGCAGCAGGTCCGGTCGACAGGGAGGCGAGCAGTACTTC; cdr3_aa: CASSRSGRQGGEQYF
clone_size: NA; d_call: TRBD2; v_call: TRBV6-1; j_call: TRBJ2-2; cdr3_nt: TGTGCCAGCAGTGCGCTAGGACTAGCGGGGATAGCCGGGGAGCTGTTTTTT; cdr3_aa: CASSALGLAGIAGELFF
clone_size: NA; d_call: TRBD2; v_call: TRBV7-9; j_call: TRBJ2-1; cdr3_nt: TGTGCCAGCATTACGGGGCTAGCGGGAGACAATGAGCAGTTCTTC; cdr3_aa: CASITGLAGDNEQFF
clone_size: NA; d_call: NA; v_call: TRBV30; j_call: TRBJ2-5; cdr3_nt: TGTGCCTGGTTCACCTCCGGGAGCCCTAGTGCGGAGACCCAGTACTTC; cdr3_aa: CAWFTSGSPSAETQYF
clone_size: once; d_call: TRBD1; v_call: TRBV18; j_call: TRBJ1-1; cdr3_nt: TGTGCCAGCTCACCACCGGGCAGGGGGACTGAAGCTTTCTTT; cdr3_aa: CASSPPGRGTEAFF
clone_size: NA; d_call: NA; v_call: TRBV28; j_call: TRBJ1-1; cdr3_nt: TGTGCCAGCAGTACCGGGGGGTCTGAAGCTTTCTTT; cdr3_aa: CASSTGGSEAFF
clone_size: NA; d_call: NA; v_call: TRBV3-1/TRBV3-2; j_call: TRBJ2-3; cdr3_nt: TGTGCCAGCAGCCAAGAAAGACTAGGCGGGGATACGCAGTATTTT; cdr3_aa: CASSQERLGGDTQYF
clone_size: NA; d_call: NA; v_call: TRBV25-1; j_call: TRBJ2-1; cdr3_nt: TGTGCCAGCACCCCTGGGGGGTCCTACAATGAGCAGTTCTTC; cdr3_aa: CASTPGGSYNEQFF
clone_size: NA; d_call: TRBD1; v_call: TRBV14; j_call: TRBJ1-2; cdr3_nt: TGTGCCAGCAGCTATCTGGGACAGGGACCTAACTATGGCTACACCTTC; cdr3_aa: CASSYLGQGPNYGYTF
clone_size: NA; d_call: TRBD1; v_call: TRBV28; j_call: TRBJ1-1; cdr3_nt: TGTGCCAGCAGTTTTGTGGGGACAGGGGAGAGCACTGAAGCTTTCTTT; cdr3_aa: CASSFVGTGESTEAFF
clone_size: NA; d_call: NA; v_call: TRBV29-1; j_call: TRBJ2-5; cdr3_nt: TGCAGCGTTGAACGGTTAGAAGAGACCCAGTACTTC; cdr3_aa: CSVERLEETQYF
clone_size: NA; d_call: NA; v_call: TRBV4-1; j_call: TRBJ2-1; cdr3_nt: TGCGCCAGCAGACAAGACTACCTCTCCTACAATGAGCAGTTCTTC; cdr3_aa: CASRQDYLSYNEQFF
clone_size: many; d_call: NA; v_call: TRBV19; j_call: TRBJ1-5; cdr3_nt: TGTGCCAGTAGTTGGCCAGGGATGAGCAATCAGCCCCAGCATTTT; cdr3_aa: CASSWPGMSNQPQHF
clone_size: NA; d_call: NA; v_call: TRBV19; j_call: TRBJ1-5; cdr3_nt: TGTGCCAGTAGTATTTTCAGGGGTAATCAGCCCCAGCATTTT; cdr3_aa: CASSIFRGNQPQHF
clone_size: once; d_call: TRBD2; v_call: TRBV7-9; j_call: TRBJ2-3; cdr3_nt: TGTGCCAGCAGGCTAGCGGGGGGGCAGAGAGCAGATACGCAGTATTTT; cdr3_aa: CASRLAGGQRADTQYF
clone_size: NA; d_call: TRBD2; v_call: TRBV7-6; j_call: TRBJ2-1; cdr3_nt: TGTGCCAGGGAGCCGGGACTAGCGGGTAGGATTTCCTACAATGAGCAGTTCTTC; cdr3_aa: CAREPGLAGRISYNEQFF
clone_size: NA; d_call: NA; v_call: TRBV2; j_call: TRBJ1-2; cdr3_nt: TGTGCCAGCAGTCAGGCCAGGTTGTCTTATGGCTACACCTTC; cdr3_aa: CASSQARLSYGYTF
clone_size: many; d_call: TRBD2; v_call: TRBV6-2/TRBV6-3; j_call: TRBJ2-1; cdr3_nt: TGTGCCAGCAGTCTTAGACTAGCGGGAGTGGGTAATGAGCAGTTCTTC; cdr3_aa: CASSLRLAGVGNEQFF
clone_size: NA; d_call: TRBD1; v_call: TRBV5-4; j_call: TRBJ1-1; cdr3_nt: TGTGCCAGCAGCTTGAGGGGGACAGCAATAATGAACACTGAAGCTTTCTTT; cdr3_aa: CASSLRGTAIMNTEAFF
clone_size: NA; d_call: TRBD2; v_call: TRBV7-7; j_call: TRBJ2-1; cdr3_nt: TGTGCCAGCAGCCTGGGACTAGCGGGAGTCCATGAGCAGTTCTTC; cdr3_aa: CASSLGLAGVHEQFF
clone_size: NA; d_call: NA; v_call: TRBV7-2; j_call: TRBJ2-2; cdr3_nt: TGTGCCAGCAGCTTAGCCCCAGCGAACACCGGGGAGCTGTTTTTT; cdr3_aa: CASSLAPANTGELFF
clone_size: NA; d_call: NA; v_call: TRBV3-1/TRBV3-2; j_call: TRBJ2-6; cdr3_nt: TGTGCCAGCAGCCCCGACCGGACACTCCTCTCTGGGGCCAACGTCCTGACTTTC; cdr3_aa: CASSPDRTLLSGANVLTF
clone_size: NA; d_call: TRBD1; v_call: TRBV24-1; j_call: TRBJ2-3; cdr3_nt: TGTGCCACCACGACAGGGACAGGGAGCACAGATACGCAGTATTTT; cdr3_aa: CATTTGTGSTDTQYF
clone_size: few; d_call: NA; v_call: TRBV19; j_call: TRBJ2-1; cdr3_nt: TGTGCCAGTAGTATGCAGGGTTATCACAATGAGCAGTTCTTC; cdr3_aa: CASSMQGYHNEQFF
clone_size: NA; d_call: NA; v_call: TRBV19; j_call: TRBJ1-2; cdr3_nt: TGTGCCAGTAGTATCTCGGGACTCGACGCTAACTATGGCTACACCTTC; cdr3_aa: CASSISGLDANYGYTF